The sequence of this T cell receptor (beta chain) was determined in a study of cytomegalovirus exposure and HLA in healthy donors. This clone turned up a few times. The antigen is unknown. Study-level findings and limits: A later analysis found common viral pathogens apparently linked to several of the most significant clusters.

Primers included in the PCR were 60 Vbeta and 13 Jbeta primers. The data were produced by immunoSEQ multiplex PCR, yet TCRdb's version contains in-frame clones alone and is incomplete. The table lists 150,000 to 200,000 clones, roughly 76% of them singletons. The origin of this receptor is a human donor in good health. Sequencing was done on a sample of PBMCs.

CDR3 sequence (DNA): TGTGCCAGCAGCTTAGAGGCGGGCTCCGGCACAGATACGCAGTATTTT. It codes for CASSLEAGSGTDTQYF. The chain uses TRBV7-9 and TRBJ2-3, with a weak D call TRBD2 (5 bases). This CDR3 region has 16 residues. V gave up 1 base and J gave up 1 base, with 12 bases separating them. CDR1 and CDR2 (germline): SEHNR, FQNEAQ (reference sequence).